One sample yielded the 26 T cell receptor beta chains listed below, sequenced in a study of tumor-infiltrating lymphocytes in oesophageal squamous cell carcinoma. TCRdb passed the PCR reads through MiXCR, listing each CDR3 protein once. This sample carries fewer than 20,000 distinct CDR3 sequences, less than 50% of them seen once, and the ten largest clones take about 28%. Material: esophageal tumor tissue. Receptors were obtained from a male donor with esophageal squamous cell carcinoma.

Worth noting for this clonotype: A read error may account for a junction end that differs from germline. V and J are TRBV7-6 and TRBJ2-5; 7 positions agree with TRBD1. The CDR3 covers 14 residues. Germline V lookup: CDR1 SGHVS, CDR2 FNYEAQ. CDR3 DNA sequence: TGTGCTAGCAGCTTCGGGACAGCCCAAGAGACCCAGTACTTC. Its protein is CASSFGTAQETQYF.

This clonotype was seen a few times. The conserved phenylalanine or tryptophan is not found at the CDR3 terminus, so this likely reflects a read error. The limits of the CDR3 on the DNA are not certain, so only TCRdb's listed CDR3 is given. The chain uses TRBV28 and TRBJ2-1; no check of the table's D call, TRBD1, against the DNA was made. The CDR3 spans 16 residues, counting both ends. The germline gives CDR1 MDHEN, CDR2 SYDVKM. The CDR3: CATKTSRDSYGYTFGS.

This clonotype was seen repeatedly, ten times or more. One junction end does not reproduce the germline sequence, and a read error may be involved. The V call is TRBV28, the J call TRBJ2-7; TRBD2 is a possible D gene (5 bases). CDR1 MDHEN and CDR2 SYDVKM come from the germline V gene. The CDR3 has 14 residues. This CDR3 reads CASSFMDGNSPLHF. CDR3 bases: TGTGCCAGCAGTTTCATGGACGGGAATTCACCCCTCCACTTC.

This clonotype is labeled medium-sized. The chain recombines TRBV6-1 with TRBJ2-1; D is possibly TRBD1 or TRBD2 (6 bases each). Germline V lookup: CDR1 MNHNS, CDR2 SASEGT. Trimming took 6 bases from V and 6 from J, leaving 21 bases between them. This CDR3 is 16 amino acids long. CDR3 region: CASSHGGGLSSNEQFF. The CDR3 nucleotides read TGTGCCAGCAGCCACGGGGGCGGACTCAGTTCCAATGAGCAGTTCTTC.

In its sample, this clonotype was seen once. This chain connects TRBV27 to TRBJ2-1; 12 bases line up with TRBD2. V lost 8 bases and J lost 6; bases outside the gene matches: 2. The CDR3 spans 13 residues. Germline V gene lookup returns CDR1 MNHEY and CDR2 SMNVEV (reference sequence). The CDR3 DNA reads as TGTGCCAGCGCTAGCGGGAGGGCCAATGAGCAGTTCTTC. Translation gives CASASGRANEQFF.

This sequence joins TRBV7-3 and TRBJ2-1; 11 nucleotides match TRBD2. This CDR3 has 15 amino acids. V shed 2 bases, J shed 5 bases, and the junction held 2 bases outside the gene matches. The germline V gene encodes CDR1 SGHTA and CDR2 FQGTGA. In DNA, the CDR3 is TGTGCCAGCAGCTTAGGGACTAGCGGCAACAATGAGCAGTTCTTC. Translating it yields CASSLGTSGNNEQFF. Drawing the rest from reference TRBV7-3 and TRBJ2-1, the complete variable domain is GAGVSQTPSNKVTEKGKYVELRCDPISGHTALYWYRQSLGQGPEFLIYFQGTGAADDSGLPNDRFFAVRPEGSVSTLKIQRTERGDSAVYLCASSLGTSGNNEQFFGPGTRLTVL.

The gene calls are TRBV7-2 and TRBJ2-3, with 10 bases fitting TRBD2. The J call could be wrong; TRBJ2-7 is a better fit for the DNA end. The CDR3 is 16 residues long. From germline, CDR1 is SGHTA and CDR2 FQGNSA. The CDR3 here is CASRIGGASGSYEQYF. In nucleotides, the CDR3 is TGTGCCAGCAGAATCGGTGGGGCTAGCGGGAGTTACGAGCAGTACTTC.

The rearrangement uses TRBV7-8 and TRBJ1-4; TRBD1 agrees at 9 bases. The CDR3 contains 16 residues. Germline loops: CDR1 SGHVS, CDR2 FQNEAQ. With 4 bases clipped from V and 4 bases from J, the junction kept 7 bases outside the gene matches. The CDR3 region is CASSYEPGQGNEKLFF. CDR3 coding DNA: TGTGCCAGCAGCTATGAACCGGGACAGGGTAATGAAAAACTGTTTTTT.

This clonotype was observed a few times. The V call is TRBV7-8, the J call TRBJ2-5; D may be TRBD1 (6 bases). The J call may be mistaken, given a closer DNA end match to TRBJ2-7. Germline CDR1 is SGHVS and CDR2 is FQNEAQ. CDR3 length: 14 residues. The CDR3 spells CASSLAQGRYEQYF. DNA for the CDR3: TGTGCCAGCAGCTTAGCACAGGGACGCTACGAGCAGTACTTC.

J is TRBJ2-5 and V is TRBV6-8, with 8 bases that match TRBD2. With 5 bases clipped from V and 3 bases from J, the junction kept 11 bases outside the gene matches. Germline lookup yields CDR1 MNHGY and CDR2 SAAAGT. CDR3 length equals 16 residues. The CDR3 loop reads CASSRREGSGEETQYF. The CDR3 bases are TGTGCCAGCAGTAGACGGGAGGGCTCGGGGGAAGAGACCCAGTACTTC.

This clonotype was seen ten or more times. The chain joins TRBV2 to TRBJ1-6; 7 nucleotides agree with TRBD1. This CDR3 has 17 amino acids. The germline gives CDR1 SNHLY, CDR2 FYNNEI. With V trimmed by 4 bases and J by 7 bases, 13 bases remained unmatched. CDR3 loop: CASSVEGAAGTNSPLHF. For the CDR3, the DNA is TGTGCCAGCAGTGTTGAGGGGGCGGCTGGAACCAATTCACCCCTCCACTTT.

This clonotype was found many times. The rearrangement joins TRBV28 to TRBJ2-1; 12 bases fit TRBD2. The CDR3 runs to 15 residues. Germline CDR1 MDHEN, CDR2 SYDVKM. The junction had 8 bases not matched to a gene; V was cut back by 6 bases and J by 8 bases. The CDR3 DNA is TGTGCCAGCAGACGGACTAGCGGGATGGCTGATGAGCAGTTCTTC. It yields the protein CASRRTSGMADEQFF. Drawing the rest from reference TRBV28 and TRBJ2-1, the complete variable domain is DVKVTQSSRYLVKRTGEKVFLECVQDMDHENMFWYRQDPGLGLRLIYFSYDVKMKEKGDIPEGYSVSREKKERFSLILESASTNQTSMYLCASRRTSGMADEQFFGPGTRLTVL.

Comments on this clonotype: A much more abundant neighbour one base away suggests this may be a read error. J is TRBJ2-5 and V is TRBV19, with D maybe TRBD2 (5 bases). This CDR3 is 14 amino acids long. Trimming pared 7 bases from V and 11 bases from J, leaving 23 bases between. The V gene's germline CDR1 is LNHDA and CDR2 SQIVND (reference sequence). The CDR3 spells CASTRGIGYNEQYF. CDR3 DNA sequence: TGTGCCAGTACTCGGGGTATCGGCTACAATGAGCAGTACTTC.

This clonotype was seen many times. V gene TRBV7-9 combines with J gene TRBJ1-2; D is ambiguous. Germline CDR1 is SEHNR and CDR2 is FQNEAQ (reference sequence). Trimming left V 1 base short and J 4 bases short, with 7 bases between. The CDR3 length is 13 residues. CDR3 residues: CASSLGRVYGYTF. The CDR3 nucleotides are TGTGCCAGCAGCTTAGGACGGGTCTATGGCTACACCTTC.

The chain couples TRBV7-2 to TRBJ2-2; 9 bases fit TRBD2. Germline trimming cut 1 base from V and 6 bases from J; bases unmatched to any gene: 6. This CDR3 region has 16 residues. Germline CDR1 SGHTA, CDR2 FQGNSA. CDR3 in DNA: TGTGCCAGCAGCTTAGGTAGCGGGAGAAGGTCCGGGGAGCTGTTTTTT. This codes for CASSLGSGRRSGELFF.

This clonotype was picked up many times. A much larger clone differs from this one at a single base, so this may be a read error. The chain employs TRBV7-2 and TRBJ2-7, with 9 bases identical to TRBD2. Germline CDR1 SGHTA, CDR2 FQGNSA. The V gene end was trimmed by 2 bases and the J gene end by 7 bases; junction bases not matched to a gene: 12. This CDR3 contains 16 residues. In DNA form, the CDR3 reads TGTGCCAGCAGCTTAACTAGCGGGTTATCCTACAATGAGCAGTACTTC. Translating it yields CASSLTSGLSYNEQYF.

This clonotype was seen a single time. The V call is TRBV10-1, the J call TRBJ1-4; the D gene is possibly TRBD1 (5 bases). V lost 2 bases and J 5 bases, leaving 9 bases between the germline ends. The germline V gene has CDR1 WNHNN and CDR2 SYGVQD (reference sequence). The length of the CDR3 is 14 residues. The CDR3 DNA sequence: TGCGCCAGCAGTGAGGGGACCGAGAATGAAAAACTGTTTTTT. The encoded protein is CASSEGTENEKLFF.

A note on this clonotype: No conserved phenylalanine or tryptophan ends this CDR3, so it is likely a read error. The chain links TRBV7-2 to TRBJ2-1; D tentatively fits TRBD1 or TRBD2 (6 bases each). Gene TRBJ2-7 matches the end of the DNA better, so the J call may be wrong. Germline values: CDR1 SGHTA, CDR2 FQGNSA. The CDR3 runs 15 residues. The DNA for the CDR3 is TGTGCCAGCAGCGGCGGGGACAATAATGTCTACGAGCAGTACTTG. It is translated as CASSGGDNNVYEQYL.

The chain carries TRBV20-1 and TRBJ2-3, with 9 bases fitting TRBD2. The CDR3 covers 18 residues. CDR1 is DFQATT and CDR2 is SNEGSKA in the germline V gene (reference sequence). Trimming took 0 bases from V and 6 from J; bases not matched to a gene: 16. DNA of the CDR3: TGCAGTGCTAGAGATTCTCTGGTAGGCGGGGGGGCCAAGGATACGCAGTATTTT. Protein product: CSARDSLVGGGAKDTQYF.

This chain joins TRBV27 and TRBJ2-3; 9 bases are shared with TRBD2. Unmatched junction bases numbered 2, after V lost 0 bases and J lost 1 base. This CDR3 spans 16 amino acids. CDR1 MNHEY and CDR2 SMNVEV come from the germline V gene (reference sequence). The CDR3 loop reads CASSLSGGRGTDTQYF. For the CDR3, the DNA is TGTGCCAGCAGTTTATCGGGCGGGAGGGGCACAGATACGCAGTATTTT.

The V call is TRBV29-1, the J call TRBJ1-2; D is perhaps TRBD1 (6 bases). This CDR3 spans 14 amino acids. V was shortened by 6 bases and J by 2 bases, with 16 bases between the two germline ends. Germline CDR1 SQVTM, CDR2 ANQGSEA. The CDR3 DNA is TGCAGCGTACTACCGGGACATAACAACTATGGCTACACCTTC. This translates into CSVLPGHNNYGYTF. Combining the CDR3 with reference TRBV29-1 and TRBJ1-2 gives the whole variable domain SAVISQKPSRDICQRGTSLTIQCQVDSQVTMMFWYRQQPGQSLTLIATANQGSEATYESGFVIDKFPISRPNLTFSTLTVSNMSPEDSSIYLCSVLPGHNNYGYTFGSGTRLTVV.

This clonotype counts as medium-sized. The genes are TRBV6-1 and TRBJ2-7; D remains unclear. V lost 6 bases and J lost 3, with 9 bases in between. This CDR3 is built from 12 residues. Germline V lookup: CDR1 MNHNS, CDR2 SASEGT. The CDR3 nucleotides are TGTGCCAGCAGCGATTACAACTACGAGCAGTACTTC. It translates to CASSDYNYEQYF.

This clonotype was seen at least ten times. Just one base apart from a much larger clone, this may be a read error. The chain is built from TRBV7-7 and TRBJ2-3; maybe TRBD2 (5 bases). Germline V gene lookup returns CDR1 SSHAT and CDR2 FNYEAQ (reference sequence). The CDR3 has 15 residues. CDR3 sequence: CASSLDGANTGELYF. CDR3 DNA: TGTGCTAGCAGCTTGGACGGAGCGAACACCGGGGAGCTGTATTTT.

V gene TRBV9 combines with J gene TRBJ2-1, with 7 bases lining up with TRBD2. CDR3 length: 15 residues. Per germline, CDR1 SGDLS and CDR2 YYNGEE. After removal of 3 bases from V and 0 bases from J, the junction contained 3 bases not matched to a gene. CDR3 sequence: CASSAGGSSYNEQFF. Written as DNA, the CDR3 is TGTGCCAGCAGCGCCGGGGGGAGCTCCTACAATGAGCAGTTCTTC.

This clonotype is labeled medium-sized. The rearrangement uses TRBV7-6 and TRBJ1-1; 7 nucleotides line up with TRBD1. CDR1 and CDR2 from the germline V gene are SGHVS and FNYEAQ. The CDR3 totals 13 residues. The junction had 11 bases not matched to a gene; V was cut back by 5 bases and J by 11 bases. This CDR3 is CASSPHRGAYAFF. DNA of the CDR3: TGTGCCAGCAGCCCCCACAGGGGCGCTTACGCTTTCTTT.

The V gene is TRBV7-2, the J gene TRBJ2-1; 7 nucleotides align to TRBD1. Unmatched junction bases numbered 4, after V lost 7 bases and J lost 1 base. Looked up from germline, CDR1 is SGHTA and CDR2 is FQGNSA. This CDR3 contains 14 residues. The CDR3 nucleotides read TGTGCCAGCACCCCGGGACAGTCCTACAATGAGCAGTTCTTC. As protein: CASTPGQSYNEQFF.